A single sample gave rise to the 16 T cell receptor beta chains below, sequenced in a study of beta chain features in type 1 diabetes (dated 2018 in TCRdb). The study at large found these results: In all four CD4+ subsets, TCRB CDR3 length was moderately but significantly shorter in type 1 diabetes patients.

The method behind the library was the immunoSEQ multiplex PCR assay. The entire isolated RNA was reverse transcribed using the High Capacity cDNA Reverse Transcription Kit, and thus expressed TCRB transcripts were sequenced. TCRdb holds this immuneACCESS table with in-frame rearrangements only. Some clones are missing; in checked studies, unresolved V genes explain under half, and the rest has no known cause. Present in this sample are hundreds of thousands of clones, about an eighth of which were seen just once. Clones ranked in the top ten supply nearly 0.04% of the sample. Their antigen targets remain unknown. Sample: naive CD4+ T cells from blood. The cell subset or site label of this sample denotes: true naive CD4+ T cells. These receptors were obtained from a man aged 18 to 29 with type 1 diabetes.

J is TRBJ1-6 and V is TRBV5-8, with D possibly being TRBD1 (6 bases). The CDR3 loop spans 14 amino acids. Trimming stripped 4 bases from V and 8 bases from J, with 13 bases between. From germline, CDR1 is SGHTS and CDR2 YDEGEE. The CDR3 sequence is CASSPGQRHSPLHF. CDR3 in DNA: TGTGCCAGCAGCCCCGGACAGAGGCATTCACCCCTCCACTTT.

The V call is TRBV6-5, the J call TRBJ1-2; 7 nucleotides match TRBD1. The germline V gene encodes CDR1 MNHEY and CDR2 SVGAGI. J lost 8 bases, V lost 2 bases, and 5 bases had no gene match. The CDR3 runs 13 residues. CDR3: CASSYRGREGYTF. CDR3 bases: TGTGCCAGCAGTTACAGGGGGCGAGAAGGCTACACCTTC.

This rearrangement joins TRBV30 to TRBJ1-4; 7 bases are shared with TRBD1. The CDR3 consists of 15 residues. From germline, CDR1 is GTSNPN and CDR2 SVGIG (reference sequence). The V segment lost 2 bases and the J segment 7 bases; nucleotides outside the gene matches: 10. CDR3 bases: TGTGCCTGGAGTCCATCCAGGGGGGGATTTGAAAAACTGTTTTTT. Residues: CAWSPSRGGFEKLFF.

This clone was recorded a few times. V and J are TRBV11-2 and TRBJ2-7; no clear D gene. Germline CDR1 SGHAT, CDR2 FQNNGV. This CDR3 is 15 amino acids long. Trimming removed 0 bases at V and 3 bases at J, with 12 bases between. CDR3 nucleotide sequence: TGTGCCAGCAGCTTAGATATTTCGCGGAACTACGAGCAGTACTTC. Translated, it gives CASSLDISRNYEQYF.

The table lists this clone with a few counts. This chain uses TRBV19 with TRBJ2-1; D uncertain. CDR1 and CDR2 (germline): LNHDA, SQIVND (reference sequence). The CDR3 is made up of 11 amino acids. Trimming removed 9 bases from V and 4 bases from J, with 7 bases in between. CDR3 residues: CASQVYNEQFF. The DNA for the CDR3 is TGTGCCAGCCAGGTATACAATGAGCAGTTCTTC.

The CDR3 loop is CASSLRGGGRGGYTF. The CDR3 DNA reads as TGTGCCAGCAGTTTACGAGGAGGGGGAAGAGGTGGCTACACCTTC. This chain joins TRBV27 and TRBJ1-2; D may be TRBD1 (6 bases). Germline V gene data show CDR1 as MNHEY and CDR2 as SMNVEV (reference sequence). The CDR3 is made up of 15 amino acids. The V end was cut by 2 bases, the J end by 7 bases, with 17 bases between.

The sample holds a few counts of this clone. The genes are TRBV4-3 and TRBJ2-2; D unclear. The ends were cut back, 0 bases at V and 3 bases at J, with 11 bases in the middle. Germline CDR1 LGHNA, CDR2 YSLEER. The CDR3 totals 16 residues. The chain's CDR3 is CASSQDSHYDTGELFF. In DNA, the CDR3 is TGCGCCAGCAGCCAAGATTCCCACTACGACACCGGGGAGCTGTTTTTT.

This clone was counted a few times. The rearrangement uses TRBV18 and TRBJ2-3, with D uncertain. Germline V gives CDR1 KGHSH, CDR2 LQKENI. V lost 3 bases and J lost 6, with 7 bases in between. The CDR3 consists of 12 residues. CDR3 in DNA: TGTGCCAGCTCACCTAAGACGGATACGCAGTATTTT. Residues: CASSPKTDTQYF.

The rearrangement uses TRBV9 and TRBJ2-5; no firm D call. This CDR3 contains 13 residues. From germline, CDR1 is SGDLS and CDR2 YYNGEE. The V and J ends lost 4 bases and 2 bases respectively, with 9 bases between them. CDR3 protein: CASSLSPQETQYF. The DNA of the CDR3 is TGTGCCAGCAGCTTGTCTCCTCAAGAGACCCAGTACTTC.

This clone was detected a few times. The V gene is TRBV27, the J gene TRBJ2-5, with D hard to call. Trimming pared 5 bases from V and 2 bases from J, leaving 9 bases between. Looked up from germline, CDR1 is MNHEY and CDR2 is SMNVEV (reference sequence). CDR3 size: 13 residues. The CDR3 loop is CASSDHQQETQYF. Here the CDR3 DNA reads TGTGCCAGCAGTGATCACCAACAAGAGACCCAGTACTTC.

The chain uses TRBV9 and TRBJ1-3, with D hard to call. V lost 3 bases to trimming and J lost 9 bases, with 16 bases between them. Germline assignment: CDR1 SGDLS and CDR2 YYNGEE. The CDR3 runs 14 residues. The CDR3 sequence is CASSASGPSGTIYF. CDR3 sequence (DNA): TGTGCCAGCAGCGCATCCGGACCGAGCGGCACCATATATTTT. Based on the CDR3 plus reference TRBV9 and TRBJ1-3, the full variable domain is DSGVTQTPKHLITATGQRVTLRCSPRSGDLSVYWYQQSLDQGLQFLIQYYNGEERAKGNILERFSAQQFPDLHSELNLSSLELGDSALYFCASSASGPSGTIYFGEGSWLTVV.

The rearrangement links TRBV28 to TRBJ1-1; a weak D match, TRBD1 (6 bases). Germline values: CDR1 MDHEN, CDR2 SYDVKM. Trimming took off 6 bases at V and 4 bases at J, with 15 bases between the two ends. The CDR3 loop spans 14 amino acids. The CDR3 coding sequence is TGTGCCAGCAGCGAAGCGACAGGCTTCACTGAAGCTTTCTTT. Protein: CASSEATGFTEAFF.

V usage is TRBV4-1 and J usage is TRBJ2-2, with D hard to call. CDR1 is MGHRA and CDR2 is YSYEKL in the germline V gene. V gave up 0 bases and J gave up 3 bases, with 14 bases separating them. The CDR3 is 17 amino acids. The CDR3 bases are TGCGCCAGCAGCCAAGAGCTTCGCGGATTCTACACCGGGGAGCTGTTTTTT. Residues: CASSQELRGFYTGELFF.

This clone was recorded a few times. V is TRBV5-6 and J is TRBJ2-1, with unresolved D. V was pared by 0 bases and J by 3 bases, with 7 bases between. The CDR3 has 14 residues. Germline V CDR1 and CDR2: SGHDT, YYEEEE. DNA for the CDR3: TGTGCCAGCAGCTTGGACGACGGCTACAATGAGCAGTTCTTC. Translation gives CASSLDDGYNEQFF.

The chain combines TRBV6-5 with TRBJ2-7; 8 bases map to TRBD2. CDR1 is MNHEY and CDR2 is SVGAGI in the germline V gene. The CDR3 length is 13 residues. V shed 5 bases and J 7 bases; nucleotides not matched to a gene: 7. CDR3 coding DNA: TGTGCCAGCAGTCCCGGGGGGGCCGGAGAGCAGTACTTC. It encodes CASSPGGAGEQYF.

This chain joins TRBV30 and TRBJ2-3, with 7 positions matching TRBD2. The CDR3 runs 16 residues. Germline V gives CDR1 GTSNPN, CDR2 SVGIG (reference sequence). The V gene end was trimmed by 0 bases and the J gene end by 3 bases; junction bases not matched to a gene: 9. CDR3 DNA sequence: TGTGCCTGGAGTGTAAGAGGGAGGGTTTGGACAGATACGCAGTATTTT. Translating it yields CAWSVRGRVWTDTQYF.